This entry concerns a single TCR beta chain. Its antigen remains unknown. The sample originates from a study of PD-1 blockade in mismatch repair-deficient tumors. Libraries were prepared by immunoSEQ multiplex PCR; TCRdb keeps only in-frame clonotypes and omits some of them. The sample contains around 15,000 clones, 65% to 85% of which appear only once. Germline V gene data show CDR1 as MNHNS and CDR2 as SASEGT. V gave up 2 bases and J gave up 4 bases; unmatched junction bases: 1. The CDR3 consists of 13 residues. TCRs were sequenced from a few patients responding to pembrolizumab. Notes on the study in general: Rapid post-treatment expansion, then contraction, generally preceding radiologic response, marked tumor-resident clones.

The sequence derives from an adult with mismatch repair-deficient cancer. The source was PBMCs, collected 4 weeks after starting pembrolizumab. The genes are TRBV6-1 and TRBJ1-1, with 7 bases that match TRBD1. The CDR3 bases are TGTGCCAGCAGTGAAAACAGGGGCACTGAAGCTTTCTTT. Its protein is CASSENRGTEAFF.